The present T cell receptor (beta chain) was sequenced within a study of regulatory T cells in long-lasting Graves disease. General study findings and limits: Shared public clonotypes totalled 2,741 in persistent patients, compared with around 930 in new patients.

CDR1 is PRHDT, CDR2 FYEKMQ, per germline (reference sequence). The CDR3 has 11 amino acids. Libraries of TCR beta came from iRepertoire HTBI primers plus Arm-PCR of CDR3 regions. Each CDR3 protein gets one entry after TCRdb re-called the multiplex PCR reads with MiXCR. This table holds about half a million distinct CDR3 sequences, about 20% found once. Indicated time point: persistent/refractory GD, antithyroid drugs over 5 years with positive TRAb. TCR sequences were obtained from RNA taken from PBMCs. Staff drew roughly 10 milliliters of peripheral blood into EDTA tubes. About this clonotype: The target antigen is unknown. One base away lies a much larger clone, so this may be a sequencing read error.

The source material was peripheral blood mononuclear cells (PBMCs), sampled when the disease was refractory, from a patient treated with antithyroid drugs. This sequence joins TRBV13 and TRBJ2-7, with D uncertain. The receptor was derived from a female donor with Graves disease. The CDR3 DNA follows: TGTGCCGGCAGCTTTGCCTACGAGCAGTACTTC. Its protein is CAGSFAYEQYF.